This TCR beta chain came from a study of CD8 T cells in ankylosing spondylitis. Remarks on this clonotype: Its specificity is unknown.

Germline V gene sequence: CDR1 SNHLY, CDR2 FYNNEI. CDR3 length equals 13 residues. The V gene end was trimmed by 7 bases and the J gene end by 3 bases; junction bases not matched to a gene: 6. Preparation of TCR beta libraries was done by quantitative 5'-RACE with molecular barcodes. TCRdb analysed the 5' RACE reads with MiXCR anew, one entry per CDR3 protein. Among 150,000 to 200,000 distinct CDR3 sequences listed, roughly 31% were seen once. Overall study findings and caveats: Existing reports had already noted some motif variants in reactive arthritis synovial fluid and blood. Blood from ankylosing spondylitis patients appeared to carry a characteristic eight-variant TCR beta motif. From matched ankylosing spondylitis synovial fluid, disease-linked clones were reportedly recovered at significantly enriched levels.

This TCR was recovered from a male donor with ankylosing spondylitis. The chain couples TRBV2 to TRBJ2-7, with 7 bases lining up with TRBD2. The specimen was synovial fluid, either unsorted or a sorted T cell fraction (not recorded which). As DNA, the CDR3 is TGTGCCAGCAATAGAGCGGGGAGCTACGAGCAGTACTTC. Protein product: CASNRAGSYEQYF.